This T cell receptor (beta chain) was observed in a study of regulatory T cells in long-lasting Graves disease. Study summary: For a period under 3 months, newly diagnosed Graves' patients had taken antithyroid drugs.

This CDR3 has 13 amino acids. Germline CDR1 is SEHNR and CDR2 is FQNEAQ (reference sequence). V lost 5 bases, J lost 8 bases, and 13 bases lay in between. Combining iRepertoire HTBI primers with Arm-PCR of CDR3 regions, the authors built TCR beta libraries. TCRdb fed the multiplex PCR reads into MiXCR, producing one record per CDR3 protein. The data show about 520,000 distinct CDR3 sequences, around 13% seen once. This clonotype was counted at least ten times. As for time point: newly diagnosed GD, antithyroid drugs for less than 3 months. From RNA extracted from PBMCs, the TCR library was made. Another study also made use of these data, one on T cells in Graves' hyperthyroidism and ophthalmopathy. That publication notes: Criteria for exclusion of patients were uncontrolled infection, other autoimmune disease, pregnancy or lactation.

The sequence was obtained from a woman younger than 45 with Graves disease. Sequenced material: peripheral blood mononuclear cells (PBMCs), taken at new diagnosis, from a patient treated with antithyroid drugs. J is TRBJ2-1 and V is TRBV7-9, with TRBD2 as a possible D gene (6 bases). The CDR3 loop reads CASSPRLVDEQFF. The CDR3 DNA reads as TGTGCCAGCAGCCCCCGACTAGTCGATGAGCAGTTCTTC. The full variable domain, in which reference TRBV7-9 and TRBJ2-1 provide the parts outside the CDR3, is DTGVSQNPRHKITKRGQNVTFRCDPISEHNRLYWYRQTLGQGPEFLTYFQNEAQLEKSRLLSDRFSAERPKGSFSTLEIQRTEQGDSAMYLCASSPRLVDEQFFGPGTRLTVL.